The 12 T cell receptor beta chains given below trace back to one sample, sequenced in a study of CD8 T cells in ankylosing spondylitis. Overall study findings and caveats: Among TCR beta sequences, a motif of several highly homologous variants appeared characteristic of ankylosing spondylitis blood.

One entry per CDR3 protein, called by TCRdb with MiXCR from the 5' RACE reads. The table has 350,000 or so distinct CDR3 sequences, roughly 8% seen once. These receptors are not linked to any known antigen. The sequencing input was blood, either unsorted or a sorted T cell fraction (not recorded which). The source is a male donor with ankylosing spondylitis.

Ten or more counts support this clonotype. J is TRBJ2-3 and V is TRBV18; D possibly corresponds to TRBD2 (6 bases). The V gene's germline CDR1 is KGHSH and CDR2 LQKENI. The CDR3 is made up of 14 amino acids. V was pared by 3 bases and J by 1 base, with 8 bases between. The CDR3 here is CASSPSGRTDTQYF. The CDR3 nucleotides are TGTGCCAGCTCACCTAGCGGACGCACAGATACGCAGTATTTT.

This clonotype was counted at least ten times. The CDR3 DNA sequence: TGCGCCAGCAGGTCTAGCGGGAGCAACAATGAGCAGTTCTTC. Translated: CASRSSGSNNEQFF. The chain uses TRBV5-1 and TRBJ2-1; 10 nucleotides match TRBD2. Looked up from germline, CDR1 is SGHRS and CDR2 is YFSETQ. The V gene end was trimmed by 5 bases and the J gene end by 5 bases; junction bases not matched to a gene: 4. This CDR3 has 14 amino acids.

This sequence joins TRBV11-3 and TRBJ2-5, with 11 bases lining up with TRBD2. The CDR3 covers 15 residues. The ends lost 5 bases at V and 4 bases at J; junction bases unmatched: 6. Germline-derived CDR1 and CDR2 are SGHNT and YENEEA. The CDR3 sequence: CASSRGLAGRETQYF. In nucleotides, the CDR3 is TGTGCCAGCAGCCGAGGACTAGCGGGCAGAGAGACCCAGTACTTC.

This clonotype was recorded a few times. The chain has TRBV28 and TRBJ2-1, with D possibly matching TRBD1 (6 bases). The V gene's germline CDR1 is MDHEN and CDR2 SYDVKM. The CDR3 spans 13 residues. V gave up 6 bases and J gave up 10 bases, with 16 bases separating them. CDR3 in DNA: TGTGCCAGCAGGGGGATACAGGGCAGCGAGCAGTTCTTC. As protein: CASRGIQGSEQFF.

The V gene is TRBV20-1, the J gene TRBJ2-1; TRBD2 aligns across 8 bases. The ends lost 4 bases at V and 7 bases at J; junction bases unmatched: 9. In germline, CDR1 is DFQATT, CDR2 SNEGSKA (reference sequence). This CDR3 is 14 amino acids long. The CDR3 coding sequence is TGCAGTGCTAATACCGGGACTAGTTTTAATGAGCAGTTCTTC. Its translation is CSANTGTSFNEQFF.

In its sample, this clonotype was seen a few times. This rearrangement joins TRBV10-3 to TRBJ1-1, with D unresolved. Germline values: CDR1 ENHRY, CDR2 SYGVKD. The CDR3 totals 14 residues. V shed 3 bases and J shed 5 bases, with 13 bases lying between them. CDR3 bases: TGTGCCATCAGTGAAAGGGTAGAAGGGACTGAAGCTTTCTTT. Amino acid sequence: CAISERVEGTEAFF.

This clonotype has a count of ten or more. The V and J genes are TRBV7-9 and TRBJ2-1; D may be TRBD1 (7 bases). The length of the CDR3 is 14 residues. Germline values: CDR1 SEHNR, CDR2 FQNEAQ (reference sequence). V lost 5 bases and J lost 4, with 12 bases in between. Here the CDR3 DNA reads TGTGCCAGCAGCCCGCGGGACAGTTACAATGAGCAGTTCTTC. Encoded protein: CASSPRDSYNEQFF.

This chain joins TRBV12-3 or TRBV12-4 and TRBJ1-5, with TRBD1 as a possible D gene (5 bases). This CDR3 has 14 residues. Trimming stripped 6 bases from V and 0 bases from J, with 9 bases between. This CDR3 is CASSGHYSNQPQHF. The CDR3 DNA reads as TGTGCCAGCAGCGGACACTATAGCAATCAGCCCCAGCATTTT.

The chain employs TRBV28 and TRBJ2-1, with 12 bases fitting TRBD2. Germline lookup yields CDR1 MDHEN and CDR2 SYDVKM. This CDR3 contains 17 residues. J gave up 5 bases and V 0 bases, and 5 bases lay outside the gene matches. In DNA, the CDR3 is TGTGCCAGCAGTTTATGGACTAGCGGGAGAAAACACAATGAGCAGTTCTTC. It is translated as CASSLWTSGRKHNEQFF.

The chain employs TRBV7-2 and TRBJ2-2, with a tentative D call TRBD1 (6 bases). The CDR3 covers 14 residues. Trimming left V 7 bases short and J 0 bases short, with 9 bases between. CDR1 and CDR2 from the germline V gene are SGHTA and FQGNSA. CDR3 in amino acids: CASIRGANTGELFF. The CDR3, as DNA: TGTGCCAGCATCAGGGGAGCGAACACCGGGGAGCTGTTTTTT.

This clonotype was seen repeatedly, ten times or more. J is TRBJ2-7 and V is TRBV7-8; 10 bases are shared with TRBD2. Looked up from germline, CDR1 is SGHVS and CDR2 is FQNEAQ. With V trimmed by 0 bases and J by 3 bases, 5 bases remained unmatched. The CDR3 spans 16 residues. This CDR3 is CASSLASSGRDYEQYF. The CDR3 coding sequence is TGTGCCAGCAGCTTAGCTTCGAGCGGGAGGGACTACGAGCAGTACTTC.

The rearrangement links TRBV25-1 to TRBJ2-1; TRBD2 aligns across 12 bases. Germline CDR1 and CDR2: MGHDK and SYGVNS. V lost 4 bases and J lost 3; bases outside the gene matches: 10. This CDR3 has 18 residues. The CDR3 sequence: CASSGPSRTSGIYNEQFF. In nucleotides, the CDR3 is TGTGCCAGCAGTGGTCCCTCCCGGACTAGCGGGATCTACAATGAGCAGTTCTTC.